A single T cell receptor beta chain is shown here with its context. As to time point: late/post reinfection, 12 to 24 weeks after detection. TCR sequencing was done directly ex vivo on sorted cells, without expansion in vitro. Total naive CD8 T cells were sorted as viable CD3+ CD8+ CD45RO- cells from a couple of donors. The sample is drawn from a study of memory CD8 T cells in hepatitis C reinfection. Background on the study: A positive HCV RNA test after two negatives ≥60 days apart defined reinfection. Samples late or after reinfection came 12 to 24 weeks post-detection.

TCRdb's table, derived via immunoSEQ multiplex PCR, lists solely in-frame clones and lacks some. The table has around 45,000 clones, approximately 92% seen once. Germline V CDR1 and CDR2: SGDLS, YYNGEE. Trimming pared 4 bases from V and 0 bases from J, leaving 11 bases between. The CDR3 loop spans 15 amino acids. This chain joins TRBV9 and TRBJ2-1; D unresolved. Sequencing was done on a sample of naive CD8+ T cells sorted from blood. The origin of this receptor is a young man with hepatitis C virus infection. The CDR3 loop is CASSPPPGSYNEQFF. CDR3 DNA: TGTGCCAGCAGCCCGCCCCCGGGCTCCTACAATGAGCAGTTCTTC. Looking up the rest from reference TRBV9 and TRBJ2-1 gives the full variable domain: DSGVTQTPKHLITATGQRVTLRCSPRSGDLSVYWYQQSLDQGLQFLIQYYNGEERAKGNILERFSAQQFPDLHSELNLSSLELGDSALYFCASSPPPGSYNEQFFGPGTRLTVL.